This entry concerns a single T cell receptor beta chain. What it recognizes is unknown. Different DNA sequences within this sample yield the same CDR3. In germline, CDR1 is SGHTA, CDR2 FQGTGA. The CDR3 runs 13 residues. V was pared by 4 bases and J by 5 bases, with 11 bases between. PCR primers comprised 60 Vbeta and 13 Jbeta primers. The protocol was immunoSEQ multiplex PCR, while the TCRdb copy is restricted to in-frame clones and leaves out a portion. The sample yields some 150,000 clones, 60% to 80% seen once. This record comes from a study of cytomegalovirus exposure and HLA in healthy donors. Study-wide background: Genotyping of roughly 400 donors showed that around 86% belonged to the Caucasian-associated ancestry cluster. Overall study results and limits: Sequencing probably produced one cluster of sequence variants that were highly shared. Researchers counted around 170 TCR beta chains as cytomegalovirus-associated. Later analysis suggested links between common viral pathogens and several top significant clusters.

The material sequenced was PBMCs. The sequence was collected from a man between 25 and 39 years old in good health and CMV-seropositive. The chain uses TRBV7-3 and TRBJ2-5; perhaps TRBD2 as D (7 bases). Written as DNA, the CDR3 is TGTGCCAGCAGCTCGGGGGGCCGGGAGACCCAGTACTTC. Protein: CASSSGGRETQYF.